The entry that follows covers one T cell receptor beta chain sequence. Original analysis: By means of reference gene primer amplification, nucleated cell counts were estimated. TCRdb's copy holds only in-frame clones and misses some; the assay was immunoSEQ multiplex PCR. V, J and clone size were drawn from that table, and D and trimming were deduced from the DNA. Here the sample spans 250,000 to 350,000 clones, roughly 87% being singletons. This sample was included in a study of blood T cell repertoires in COVID-19. Study-wide background: PBMCs, B-cell-depleted T cells, or T cells provided the cDNA or gDNA that made up the material.

Per the germline V gene, CDR1 is SGHDN and CDR2 is FVKESK. The CDR3 covers 16 residues. V lost 3 bases and J lost 7; bases outside the gene matches: 11. Sequences were obtained from peripheral blood. The chain links TRBV14 to TRBJ2-3; 9 bases align to TRBD1. The receptor's source is a man between 18 and 29 years old with active or convalescent COVID-19. This CDR3 reads CASSHYGQGRVNTQYF. The CDR3 nucleotides are TGTGCCAGCAGCCACTACGGACAGGGGCGGGTAAATACGCAGTATTTT.